The 22 T cell receptor beta chains presented below share a single source sample, sequenced in a study of T cell responses to AZD1222 COVID-19 vaccine (dated by TCRdb to the early 2020s). Library preparation employed the immunoSEQ multiplex PCR assay. The table comes from immuneACCESS by way of TCRdb, which keeps in-frame sequences with V and J called. Part of the clones is missing from these tables; in studies checked, under half for an unresolved V gene and the rest for unknown reasons. The sample table lists under 150,000 clones, 85% to 95% of them with a count of one. Of the sample, about 9.4% is held by the ten largest clones. The sample's time point, from its label and the paper: about 28 days (+/-7) after the second vaccine dose. The source was peripheral blood, collected 28 days after the second AZD1222 dose. The source is an adult who received the AZD1222 COVID-19 vaccine.

This chain joins TRBV7-8 and TRBJ1-2, with 7 bases identical to TRBD1. After removal of 6 bases from V and 4 bases from J, the junction contained 5 bases not matched to a gene. The germline V gene has CDR1 SGHVS and CDR2 FQNEAQ. This CDR3 spans 13 amino acids. The DNA for the CDR3 is TGTGCCAGCAGTGTGGGACAGCTCTATGGCTACACCTTC. As protein: CASSVGQLYGYTF.

V and J are TRBV9 and TRBJ1-1; D is ambiguous. CDR1 is SGDLS, CDR2 YYNGEE, per germline. The CDR3 is made up of 14 amino acids. The V end was cut by 4 bases, the J end by 4 bases, with 14 bases between. As DNA, the CDR3 is TGTGCCAGCAGCCCCTGGGCCTCGGGCACTGAAGCTTTCTTT. Translating it yields CASSPWASGTEAFF. Supplemented by reference TRBV9 and TRBJ1-1, the full variable domain reads DSGVTQTPKHLITATGQRVTLRCSPRSGDLSVYWYQQSLDQGLQFLIQYYNGEERAKGNILERFSAQQFPDLHSELNLSSLELGDSALYFCASSPWASGTEAFFGQGTRLTVV.

The rearrangement uses TRBV10-3 and TRBJ1-1; 8 bases are a match to TRBD1. Looked up from germline, CDR1 is ENHRY and CDR2 is SYGVKD. There are 16 residues in the CDR3. V gave up 6 bases and J gave up 0 bases; unmatched junction bases: 9. CDR3 sequence reads: CAISAQGEGVNTEAFF. For the CDR3, the DNA is TGTGCCATCAGCGCACAGGGGGAGGGGGTGAACACTGAAGCTTTCTTT.

The chain carries TRBV10-3 and TRBJ1-5; D not certain. Germline CDR1 and CDR2: ENHRY and SYGVKD. V shed 6 bases and J shed 7 bases, with 13 bases lying between them. The CDR3 has 13 amino acids. The CDR3 reads CAISGEERQPQHF. DNA for the CDR3: TGTGCCATCAGCGGGGAGGAAAGACAGCCCCAGCATTTT.

The rearrangement uses TRBV19 and TRBJ1-1; no firm D call. The germline V gene has CDR1 LNHDA and CDR2 SQIVND (reference sequence). There are 12 residues in the CDR3. Trimming shortened V by 5 bases and J by 1 base, and 5 bases separated the two germline ends. The CDR3 coding sequence is TGTGCCAGTAGTCTCAGGAACACTGAAGCTTTCTTT. It codes for CASSLRNTEAFF.

The V gene is TRBV5-4, the J gene TRBJ1-2; the match to TRBD1 covers 7 bases. V shed 5 bases and J 5 bases; nucleotides not matched to a gene: 9. Looked up from germline, CDR1 is SGHNT and CDR2 is YYREEE (reference sequence). CDR3 length equals 14 residues. The CDR3 nucleotides are TGTGCCAGCAGTCAAGGGCAGGGGGTATATGGCTACACCTTC. Translated: CASSQGQGVYGYTF.

The V call is TRBV28, the J call TRBJ1-1, with D perhaps TRBD1 (6 bases). CDR3 length: 13 residues. Per the germline V gene, CDR1 is MDHEN and CDR2 is SYDVKM. Between the trimmed V and J ends, which lost 6 bases and 11 bases, there was a span of 19 bases. The chain's CDR3 is CASSTQGYKVAFF. CDR3 nucleotides: TGTGCCAGCAGCACTCAGGGGTACAAGGTGGCTTTCTTT.

The chain links TRBV30 to TRBJ1-4, with TRBD1 matching over 10 bases. With 5 bases clipped from V and 5 bases from J, the junction kept 2 bases outside the gene matches. The CDR3 has 13 amino acids. In germline, CDR1 is GTSNPN, CDR2 SVGIG (reference sequence). The CDR3, as DNA: TGTGCCTGGCGGGGACAGGGGAATGAAAAACTGTTTTTT. This sequence encodes CAWRGQGNEKLFF. The variable domain in full, with the rest retrieved from reference TRBV30 and TRBJ1-4, is SQTIHQWPATLVQPVGSPLSLECTVEGTSNPNLYWYRQAAGRGLQLLFYSVGIGQISSEVPQNLSASRPQDRQFILSSKKLLLSDSGFYLCAWRGQGNEKLFFGSGTQLSVL.

The sample holds one count of this clone. The V gene is TRBV6-6, the J gene TRBJ2-6, with D perhaps matching TRBD1 (6 bases). The CDR3 is 16 residues long. Germline assignment: CDR1 MNHNY and CDR2 SVGAGI (reference sequence). The ends were cut back, 8 bases at V and 2 bases at J, with 16 bases in the middle. The CDR3 spells CASYTGSHPGANVLTF. The CDR3, as DNA: TGTGCCAGCTATACAGGGAGCCACCCTGGGGCCAACGTCCTGACTTTC.

About this clone: Compared with germline, one end of the junction differs, possibly owing to a read error. The rearrangement uses TRBV6-1 and TRBJ2-1; no firm D call. The CDR3 runs 14 residues. Germline V gives CDR1 MNHNS, CDR2 SASEGT. The CDR3 DNA sequence: TGTGCCAGCAGCGAAGACTCGCCCATAAATGAGCAGTTCTTC. Translated: CASSEDSPINEQFF.

This chain connects TRBV27 to TRBJ2-2, with unresolved D. The CDR3 sequence is 15 residues long. The V end was cut by 5 bases, the J end by 0 bases, with 10 bases between. The germline gives CDR1 MNHEY, CDR2 SMNVEV (reference sequence). The CDR3 nucleotides are TGTGCCAGCAGTCCCGAGTTCGCGAACACCGGGGAGCTGTTTTTT. This codes for CASSPEFANTGELFF.

The gene calls are TRBV20-1 and TRBJ2-7; D is unclear. Germline-derived CDR1 and CDR2 are DFQATT and SNEGSKA (reference sequence). The ends were cut back, 4 bases at V and 5 bases at J, with 9 bases in the middle. The CDR3 totals 11 residues. The CDR3 sequence: CSAKSGHEQYV. For the CDR3, the DNA is TGCAGTGCTAAATCCGGGCACGAGCAGTACGTC.

The rearrangement links TRBV28 to TRBJ2-7; 8 nucleotides agree with TRBD1. The CDR3 spans 15 residues. The V segment lost 4 bases and the J segment 5 bases; nucleotides outside the gene matches: 10. Germline CDR1 MDHEN, CDR2 SYDVKM. CDR3 region: CASSSTQGARDEQYV. DNA for the CDR3: TGTGCCAGCAGTTCGACGCAGGGGGCGAGGGACGAGCAGTACGTC.

The CDR3 loop reads CASSPTRAGAHGYTF. In DNA, the CDR3 is TGTGCCAGCTCACCAACCAGGGCAGGGGCCCATGGCTACACCTTC. The V call is TRBV18, the J call TRBJ1-2; TRBD1 might be the D (6 bases). Trimming shortened V by 2 bases and J by 6 bases, and 16 bases separated the two germline ends. This CDR3 spans 15 amino acids. Germline CDR1 is KGHSH and CDR2 is LQKENI.

The rearrangement links TRBV24-1 to TRBJ2-2; 16 bases fit TRBD2. The V segment lost 3 bases and the J segment 3 bases; nucleotides outside the gene matches: 12. This CDR3 contains 21 residues. Germline V gene lookup returns CDR1 KGHDR and CDR2 SFDVKD. CDR3 nucleotide sequence: TGTGCCACCAGTGATACTACCGGGACTAGCGGGAGGGCCTGGTACACCGGGGAGCTGTTTTTT. This translates into CATSDTTGTSGRAWYTGELFF.

The chain carries TRBV19 and TRBJ1-4; D is unclear. Trimming cost V 3 bases and J 3 bases, with 8 bases left between them. Germline V gene lookup returns CDR1 LNHDA and CDR2 SQIVND (reference sequence). This CDR3 has 14 amino acids. This chain's CDR3 is CASSMAQPNEKLFF. CDR3 bases: TGTGCCAGTAGTATGGCACAGCCTAATGAAAAACTGTTTTTT.

The chain is built from TRBV9 and TRBJ2-1; D assignment may be TRBD1 or TRBD2 (5 bases each). V lost 6 bases to trimming and J lost 0 bases, with 19 bases between them. CDR3 size: 17 residues. Per the germline V gene, CDR1 is SGDLS and CDR2 is YYNGEE. The CDR3 is CASNMRGALSSYNEQFF. The CDR3 DNA is TGTGCCAGCAACATGAGAGGGGCCCTGAGCTCCTACAATGAGCAGTTCTTC. The whole variable domain, remainder taken from reference TRBV9 and TRBJ2-1, is DSGVTQTPKHLITATGQRVTLRCSPRSGDLSVYWYQQSLDQGLQFLIQYYNGEERAKGNILERFSAQQFPDLHSELNLSSLELGDSALYFCASNMRGALSSYNEQFFGPGTRLTVL.

The rearrangement uses TRBV7-9 and TRBJ2-3; the match to TRBD2 covers 9 bases. This CDR3 has 15 amino acids. Germline trimming cut 3 bases from V and 3 bases from J; bases unmatched to any gene: 4. From germline, CDR1 is SEHNR and CDR2 FQNEAQ (reference sequence). The CDR3 spells CASSFRLAGTDTQYF. The CDR3, as DNA: TGTGCCAGCAGCTTCCGGCTAGCGGGAACAGATACGCAGTATTTT.

CDR3 region: CSASGLFFLDEQFF. Here the CDR3 DNA reads TGCAGTGCTAGTGGTTTGTTTTTTCTAGATGAGCAGTTCTTC. The chain carries TRBV20-1 and TRBJ2-1; D not resolved. Per germline, CDR1 DFQATT and CDR2 SNEGSKA (reference sequence). Between the trimmed V and J ends, which lost 3 bases and 8 bases, there was a span of 17 bases. The CDR3 is 14 residues long.

There are many counts of this clone. V usage is TRBV11-2 and J usage is TRBJ1-1; D unclear. This CDR3 has 13 amino acids. Per the germline V gene, CDR1 is SGHAT and CDR2 is FQNNGV. Between the trimmed V and J ends, which lost 1 base and 10 bases, there was a span of 13 bases. The CDR3 protein is CASSLGGQRGAFF. CDR3 sequence (DNA): TGTGCCAGCAGCTTAGGCGGGCAGCGAGGAGCTTTCTTT.

Regarding this clone: The junction shows a germline mismatch at one end, possibly a read error. V and J are TRBV5-1 and TRBJ2-3; D may match TRBD1 or TRBD2 (5 bases each). Germline CDR1 is SGHRS and CDR2 is YFSETQ. The CDR3 is 14 residues long. This CDR3 is CASSEGTKTDTQYF. CDR3 in DNA: TGCGCCAGCAGCGAAGGGACCAAGACAGATACACAGTATTTT.

The rearrangement uses TRBV7-2 and TRBJ1-6; TRBD1 is a possible D gene (6 bases). The CDR3 covers 15 residues. V was cut by 5 bases and J by 10 bases, with 18 bases left in between. CDR1 is SGHTA, CDR2 FQGNSA, per germline. CDR3 coding DNA: TGTGCCAGCAGCCCAAGGGCAGGGGAGCAGTCACCCCTCCACTTT. It encodes CASSPRAGEQSPLHF.